In this sample, the clone carrying this T cell receptor beta chain turned up once. No antigen is known for it. The data were obtained in a study of long-term antiretroviral therapy in people with HIV. Whole-study findings and limits: Post-ART, diversity grew, though it stayed under transplant donor control levels.

At survey level, the immunoSEQ assay was run in its v3.0 version. A per-sample goal of about 35,000-55,000 T-cell genomes was targeted by sequencing. The method was immunoSEQ multiplex PCR; TCRdb's version includes in-frame clones alone and lacks a portion of them. The sample lists some 35,000 clones; about 70% were seen once. CDR1 and CDR2 from the germline V gene are LGHNA and YSLEER. With 1 base removed from V and 2 bases from J, the gap between germline ends came to 9 bases. The CDR3 totals 14 residues. The receptor was isolated from a man in his fifties or sixties with HIV. The chain has TRBV4-3 and TRBJ2-7; D unclear. This material consisted of unsorted PBMCs, taken 3 years after starting antiretroviral therapy. Here the CDR3 reads CASSQASGTYEQYF. Written as DNA, the CDR3 is TGCGCCAGCAGCCAAGCTTCAGGAACCTACGAGCAGTACTTC.